This passage covers 32 T cell receptor beta chains from one sample sequenced in a study of T-cell memory formation after mild COVID-19. TCRdb analysed the 5' RACE reads with MiXCR anew, one entry per CDR3 protein. The sample lists 150,000 to 200,000 distinct CDR3 sequences; approximately 15% were seen once. Sequencing input: PBMCs or a T cell subset sorted from them (not recorded which). These receptors came from an adult woman who had mild COVID-19 (a few samples of this study predate the infection). Cell type and time point are not known.

This clonotype was counted between two and nine times. The chain has TRBV7-8 and TRBJ2-3; possibly TRBD2 for D (5 bases). V was clipped by 7 bases and J by 7 bases, with 21 bases between them. The CDR3 spans 15 residues. Germline loops: CDR1 SGHVS, CDR2 FQNEAQ. CDR3 DNA: TGTGCCAGCACCCCAGCGGATCTTGTGGTGAATACGCAGTATTTT. It yields the protein CASTPADLVVNTQYF.

This clonotype has only a few counts. The chain combines TRBV7-2 with TRBJ2-5; 12 positions agree with TRBD2. Germline values: CDR1 SGHTA, CDR2 FQGNSA. The CDR3 consists of 19 residues. With 5 bases clipped from V and 2 bases from J, the junction kept 15 bases outside the gene matches. CDR3 region: CASSRPTSGRSYHQETQYF. For the CDR3, the DNA is TGTGCCAGCAGCCGCCCAACTAGCGGGAGGTCCTACCATCAAGAGACCCAGTACTTC.

The table lists this clonotype with a few counts. The chain employs TRBV7-3 and TRBJ1-6; D is possibly TRBD1 (5 bases). Germline CDR1 is SGHTA and CDR2 is FQGTGA. This CDR3 comprises 17 residues. Trimming removed 1 base at V and 8 bases at J, with 18 bases between. Here the CDR3 reads CASSLKVPGQGYSPLHF. In nucleotides, the CDR3 is TGTGCCAGCAGCTTAAAGGTCCCGGGCCAGGGATATTCACCCCTCCACTTT. Complete variable domain (other parts from reference TRBV7-3 and TRBJ1-6): GAGVSQTPSNKVTEKGKYVELRCDPISGHTALYWYRQSLGQGPEFLIYFQGTGAADDSGLPNDRFFAVRPEGSVSTLKIQRTERGDSAVYLCASSLKVPGQGYSPLHFGNGTRLTVT.

The rearrangement links TRBV6-6 to TRBJ1-2; D ambiguous. Germline lookup yields CDR1 MNHNY and CDR2 SVGAGI (reference sequence). Trimming took 4 bases from V and 1 from J, leaving 4 bases between them. CDR3 size: 12 residues. For the CDR3, the DNA is TGTGCCAGCAGTTCTTATAACTATGGCTACACCTTC. Translation: CASSSYNYGYTF.

The chain is built from TRBV6-1 and TRBJ2-7, with D tentatively TRBD2 (5 bases). The length of the CDR3 is 14 residues. Germline V gene data show CDR1 as MNHNS and CDR2 as SASEGT. The V and J ends lost 7 bases and 7 bases respectively, with 20 bases between them. CDR3 residues: CASTEGLGRQEQYF. In DNA form, the CDR3 reads TGTGCCAGCACCGAAGGACTCGGCCGGCAAGAGCAGTACTTC.

This clonotype occurred a few times. This rearrangement joins TRBV18 to TRBJ1-1; possible D gene TRBD1, 5 bases. The V end lost 4 bases, the J end lost 2 bases, and 14 bases lay between the germline ends. CDR3 length: 15 amino acids. Germline V gives CDR1 KGHSH, CDR2 LQKENI. CDR3 coding DNA: TGTGCCAGCTCACGATGGGACGGTTTAAACACTGAAGCTTTCTTT. This encodes CASSRWDGLNTEAFF.

The chain links TRBV5-1 to TRBJ2-5, with 7 bases that match TRBD1. This CDR3 is 15 amino acids long. Germline CDR1 is SGHRS and CDR2 is YFSETQ. V lost 8 bases, J lost 0 bases, and 10 bases stayed unmatched. CDR3 DNA sequence: TGCGCCAGGAGACAGACAGGGTTCGACCAAGAGACCCAGTACTTC. This encodes CARRQTGFDQETQYF.

The DNA for the CDR3 is TGTGCCACGGTGGGGGTGAACACTGAAGCTTTCTTT. The encoded protein is CATVGVNTEAFF. The chain has TRBV24-1 and TRBJ1-1, with a possible D match to TRBD1 (5 bases). The V gene lost 10 bases and the J gene lost 0 bases, with 8 bases spanning the gap. This CDR3 is 12 amino acids long. The germline CDR1 and CDR2 sequences are KGHDR and SFDVKD.

The rearrangement uses TRBV19 and TRBJ2-1, with 9 bases lining up with TRBD2. CDR3 size: 18 residues. Looked up from germline, CDR1 is LNHDA and CDR2 is SQIVND (reference sequence). Trimming removed 2 bases from V and 2 bases from J; junction bases left unmatched: 10. This CDR3 is CASSIRLAAIMTYNEQFF. CDR3 bases: TGTGCCAGTAGTATAAGACTAGCGGCCATTATGACCTACAATGAGCAGTTCTTC.

In this sample, this clonotype turned up a few times. The chain is built from TRBV4-2 and TRBJ2-2; 12 bases map to TRBD2. Germline V gene data show CDR1 as LGHNA and CDR2 as YNFKEQ. This CDR3 spans 20 amino acids. V lost 1 base and J lost 2; bases outside the gene matches: 11. In DNA, the CDR3 is TGTGCCAGCAGCCAAGCACCGGGACTAGCGGGTAGTTCTAACACCGGGGAGCTGTTTTTT. Translated: CASSQAPGLAGSSNTGELFF.

This chain's CDR3 is CASSLRGGHGYTF. The CDR3 DNA sequence: TGTGCCAGCAGTTTAAGAGGGGGCCATGGCTACACCTTC. This chain connects TRBV27 to TRBJ1-2; 7 bases line up with TRBD1. CDR1 MNHEY and CDR2 SMNVEV come from the germline V gene (reference sequence). The CDR3 spans 13 residues. Germline trimming cut 2 bases from V and 6 bases from J; bases unmatched to any gene: 3.

The V gene is TRBV11-2, the J gene TRBJ1-2; no clear D. The germline V and J ends were trimmed by 5 bases and 4 bases, with 17 bases remaining between them. Per the germline V gene, CDR1 is SGHAT and CDR2 is FQNNGV. The CDR3 covers 15 residues. The CDR3 reads CASSPMEGSLYGYTF. The DNA for the CDR3 is TGTGCCAGCAGCCCCATGGAGGGAAGCCTCTATGGCTACACCTTC.

This chain connects TRBV5-1 to TRBJ2-3, with 11 bases fitting TRBD2. The CDR3 consists of 16 residues. V lost 0 bases to trimming and J lost 0 bases; unmatched junction nucleotides: 0. Germline-derived CDR1 and CDR2 are SGHRS and YFSETQ. CDR3 DNA: TGCGCCAGCAGCTTGGCTAGCGGGAGGAGCACAGATACGCAGTATTTT. Amino acids: CASSLASGRSTDTQYF.

This clonotype was counted between two and nine times. The CDR3 nucleotides are TGTGCCACCAGTGATTTGCTTCCGGGCCGGAGCTCCTACGAGCAGTACTTC. Translating it yields CATSDLLPGRSSYEQYF. The rearrangement joins TRBV24-1 to TRBJ2-7; no definite D call. Germline values: CDR1 KGHDR, CDR2 SFDVKD. The ends were cut back, 0 bases at V and 0 bases at J, with 14 bases in the middle. This CDR3 comprises 17 residues.

This clonotype was detected a few times. The chain carries TRBV2 and TRBJ1-5; no reliable D call. The CDR3 has 14 amino acids. Between the trimmed V and J ends, which lost 7 bases and 2 bases, there was a span of 12 bases. Germline V gene sequence: CDR1 SNHLY, CDR2 FYNNEI. The chain's CDR3 is CASMIEGRNQPQHF. CDR3 bases: TGTGCCAGCATGATTGAGGGTCGCAATCAGCCCCAGCATTTT.

The V and J genes are TRBV20-1 and TRBJ1-2; D gene uncertain. CDR3 length: 14 residues. Trimming shortened V by 6 bases and J by 0 bases, and 14 bases separated the two germline ends. The germline CDR1 and CDR2 sequences are DFQATT and SNEGSKA (reference sequence). CDR3 nucleotide sequence: TGCAGTGCGGCTACCCACGGTTCTAACTATGGCTACACCTTC. It codes for CSAATHGSNYGYTF.

The table lists this clonotype with a few counts. The V and J genes are TRBV19 and TRBJ1-1, with 7 nucleotides matching TRBD1. Germline V gene lookup returns CDR1 LNHDA and CDR2 SQIVND (reference sequence). V was clipped by 3 bases and J by 1 base; unmatched bases: 5. This CDR3 has 15 amino acids. CDR3 nucleotides: TGTGCCAGTAGTATCGGAGGACAGGCGAACACTGAAGCTTTCTTT. It is translated as CASSIGGQANTEAFF.

This clonotype was found a few times. This chain joins TRBV20-1 and TRBJ1-2; D unresolved. The CDR3 is 11 residues long. V was clipped by 4 bases and J by 7 bases, with 10 bases between them. Per the germline V gene, CDR1 is DFQATT and CDR2 is SNEGSKA (reference sequence). The CDR3 sequence: CSATGKGGYTF. The CDR3 coding sequence is TGCAGTGCTACGGGGAAGGGTGGCTACACCTTC.

The chain employs TRBV6-5 and TRBJ1-1, with D perhaps matching TRBD1 (5 bases). With 5 bases removed from V and 7 bases from J, the gap between germline ends came to 20 bases. Germline lookup yields CDR1 MNHEY and CDR2 SVGAGI. This CDR3 comprises 15 residues. CDR3 protein: CASSPLGLGRHEAFF. CDR3 sequence (DNA): TGTGCCAGCAGTCCCTTGGGGTTGGGGCGTCATGAAGCTTTCTTT.

V and J are TRBV20-1 and TRBJ1-5; 8 bases line up with TRBD1. Per germline, CDR1 DFQATT and CDR2 SNEGSKA (reference sequence). Trimming at V came to 0 bases and at J to 3 bases, leaving 10 bases not matched to a gene. The CDR3 covers 17 residues. Written as DNA, the CDR3 is TGCAGTGCTAGAGATACCCTCCAGGGGGCTTCCAATCAGCCCCAGCATTTT. Translation gives CSARDTLQGASNQPQHF.

The gene calls are TRBV27 and TRBJ2-2; D unclear. Germline V lookup: CDR1 MNHEY, CDR2 SMNVEV (reference sequence). Between the trimmed V and J ends, which lost 4 bases and 4 bases, there was a span of 7 bases. This CDR3 region has 13 residues. In DNA, the CDR3 is TGTGCCAGCAGTTCCCCCTTCACCGGGGAGCTGTTTTTT. Protein sequence: CASSSPFTGELFF.

This clonotype occurred a few times. This rearrangement joins TRBV12-3 or TRBV12-4 to TRBJ2-3; 8 nucleotides agree with TRBD2. Trimming removed 8 bases from V and 4 bases from J; junction bases left unmatched: 8. The CDR3 is 14 residues long. This CDR3 reads CASYPSGSADTQYF. The CDR3 bases are TGTGCCAGCTATCCGAGCGGGAGTGCAGATACGCAGTATTTT.

A few counts support this clonotype. The chain has TRBV4-1 and TRBJ2-7, with D perhaps TRBD2 (5 bases). This CDR3 comprises 15 residues. CDR1 and CDR2 from the germline V gene are MGHRA and YSYEKL. Trimming pared 1 base from V and 4 bases from J, leaving 14 bases between. Here the CDR3 reads CASSQGRLRGYEQYF. For the CDR3, the DNA is TGCGCCAGCAGCCAAGGACGGCTCCGGGGTTACGAGCAGTACTTC.

This clonotype was recorded at least ten times. The V call is TRBV4-3, the J call TRBJ2-6; D is possibly TRBD1 (6 bases). With 0 bases removed from V and 0 bases from J, the gap between germline ends came to 15 bases. Germline CDR1 and CDR2: LGHNA and YSLEER. This CDR3 region has 19 residues. CDR3 protein: CASSQDPGQFLSGANVLTF. The CDR3 coding sequence is TGCGCCAGCAGCCAAGATCCCGGACAGTTCCTCTCTGGGGCCAACGTCCTGACTTTC.

This clonotype was picked up a small number of times. This chain links TRBV5-1 with TRBJ2-7; D may correspond to TRBD1 or TRBD2 (5 bases each). Germline V gene sequence: CDR1 SGHRS, CDR2 YFSETQ. Between the trimmed V and J ends, which lost 5 bases and 4 bases, there was a span of 13 bases. The CDR3 contains 13 residues. The CDR3 here is CASRRDGRYEQYF. The CDR3 bases are TGCGCCAGCAGACGGGACGGCAGATACGAGCAGTACTTC.

There are a few counts of this clonotype. J is TRBJ2-3 and V is TRBV29-1; D might be TRBD2 (5 bases). CDR3 length: 12 residues. Per the germline V gene, CDR1 is SQVTM and CDR2 is ANQGSEA. V was trimmed by 4 bases and J by 5 bases, leaving 10 bases between them. This CDR3 is CSVARREDTQYF. DNA of the CDR3: TGCAGCGTTGCCCGACGGGAAGATACGCAGTATTTT.

V gene TRBV29-1 combines with J gene TRBJ2-3, with D perhaps being TRBD1 or TRBD2 (5 bases each). The CDR3 is made up of 14 amino acids. Trimming took 4 bases from V and 0 from J, leaving 11 bases between them. The germline gives CDR1 SQVTM, CDR2 ANQGSEA. The CDR3 DNA sequence: TGCAGCGTTGGTAGGGACCTGAGCACAGATACGCAGTATTTT. Translating it yields CSVGRDLSTDTQYF.

This clonotype was recorded a few times. The chain couples TRBV14 to TRBJ2-1, with D possibly being TRBD2 (6 bases). V shed 1 base and J shed 7 bases, with 14 bases lying between them. Germline CDR1 and CDR2: SGHDN and FVKESK. This CDR3 is built from 15 residues. Here the CDR3 reads CASSQGVGRRNEQFF. CDR3 bases: TGTGCCAGCAGCCAAGGGGTCGGGAGAAGGAATGAGCAGTTCTTC.

The rearrangement uses TRBV7-6 and TRBJ1-1; TRBD1 aligns across 9 bases. The V and J ends lost 1 base and 11 bases, in that order; junction bases with no gene match: 2. In germline, CDR1 is SGHVS, CDR2 FNYEAQ. The CDR3 covers 12 residues. The CDR3 loop reads CASSLGTGVAFF. The CDR3 region has the DNA TGTGCCAGCAGCTTAGGGACAGGGGTTGCTTTCTTT. Full variable domain (outside the CDR3, taken from reference TRBV7-6 and TRBJ1-1): GAGVSQSPRYKVTKRGQDVALRCDPISGHVSLYWYRQALGQGPEFLTYFNYEAQQDKSGLPNDRFSAERPEGSISTLTIQRTEQRDSAMYRCASSLGTGVAFFGQGTRLTVV.

The rearrangement uses TRBV14 and TRBJ2-7; D remains unclear. Germline assignment: CDR1 SGHDN and CDR2 FVKESK. Trimming shortened V by 1 base and J by 2 bases, and 6 bases separated the two germline ends. The CDR3 has 13 residues. CDR3 sequence: CASSQAVTYEQYF. For the CDR3, the DNA is TGTGCCAGCAGCCAAGCAGTAACCTACGAGCAGTACTTC.

The chain is built from TRBV4-1 and TRBJ1-5; D gene unclear. Germline V CDR1 and CDR2: MGHRA, YSYEKL. The CDR3 loop spans 18 amino acids. The V end lost 1 base, the J end lost 2 bases, and 18 bases lay between the germline ends. This CDR3 reads CASSQGTLPGSGNQPQHF. DNA for the CDR3: TGCGCCAGCAGCCAAGGTACGCTTCCCGGGAGCGGCAATCAGCCCCAGCATTTT.

This clonotype was counted a few times. The CDR3 coding sequence is TGTGCCAGCAGTTTAGGCGACACGGGGGGCGAGCAGTTCTTC. Translation: CASSLGDTGGEQFF. The rearrangement links TRBV12-3 or TRBV12-4 to TRBJ2-1, with a weak D call TRBD2 (7 bases). The V and J ends lost 1 base and 10 bases respectively, with 14 bases between them. CDR3 length equals 14 residues.